A selection of T cell receptor beta chains follows, all from one sample in a study of CD8 T cells in Susac syndrome. MiXCR, run by TCRdb on the immunoSEQ multiplex PCR reads, gives a single entry per CDR3 protein. The profile shows some 60,000 distinct CDR3 sequences, approximately 94% of them singletons. Sequencing was performed on CD8+ T cells from PBMCs. The receptors derive from a human donor in good health. Both conserved end residues are part of each CDR3.

v_call	j_call	cdr3_aa
TRBV7-9	TRBJ1-1	CASPPGGIGPTEAFF
TRBV5-6	TRBJ2-7	CASSVAIAGGLSYEQYF
TRBV7-9	TRBJ1-5	CASSSDRYGSNQPQHF
TRBV7-9	TRBJ2-1	CASSPGQGLYNEQFF
TRBV25-1	TRBJ2-5	CASSEIWPGVVETQYF
TRBV19	TRBJ2-2	CATRQGTGELFF
TRBV6-1	TRBJ2-1	CASSELAGVGTDEQFF
TRBV13	TRBJ2-5	CASSLERGYQETQYF
TRBV15	TRBJ2-7	CATSRDFRGFEQYF
TRBV5-4	TRBJ1-1	CASSSLSAGTEAFF
TRBV10-3	TRBJ2-3	CAISGGRTDSPTDTQYF
TRBV7-2	TRBJ1-3	CASSLAKGQGIRTIYF
TRBV5-6	TRBJ1-1	CASSPGALNTEAFF
TRBV10-1	TRBJ2-1	CASSAPGGPGFF
TRBV4-2	TRBJ2-3	CASSQDRRGGVDTQYF
TRBV9	TRBJ2-7	CASSPGEANEQYF
TRBV27	TRBJ2-7	CASSFDSYEQYF